The subject of this entry is one T cell receptor beta chain. Antigen unknown. The CDR3 sequence is 18 residues long. Germline V gene data show CDR1 as SGDLS and CDR2 as YYNGEE. V trimming: 3 bases; J trimming: 6 bases; junction bases outside the gene matches: 17. The source of the sample is a study of T cell repertoires in cytomegalovirus infection. Study at large: Signatures in public TCR beta sequences pointed to both CMV infection and matching HLA type. Study-wide results and caveats: Of the TCR beta families, the public ones yielded a cumulative frequency that identified carriers of CMV plus the relevant HLA. HLA-C-restricted CMV-specific TCR beta clonotypes prevailed in the ex vivo response.

TCRdb re-called the reads with MiXCR, one entry per CDR3 protein. The top ten clones hold 20% of a sample with approximately 300,000 distinct CDR3 sequences, about 27% of them seen once. The material was cultured PBMCs, obtained from culture after CMV antigen stimulation. The gene calls are TRBV9 and TRBJ2-2; 7 bases match TRBD2. The clonotype comes from a human donor in good health (CMV status not recorded). Some clones in this sample may be carry-over from other donors' samples. Here the CDR3 reads CASSAPLARPNPSGELFF. DNA for the CDR3: TGTGCCAGCAGCGCCCCACTAGCGCGCCCCAACCCGTCCGGGGAGCTGTTTTTT.